The clone carrying this TCR beta chain was seen just once. Its antigen is still unknown. This entry is derived from a study of vaccination effects on CD4 cells after COVID-19. General study results and limits: The study found marked clonal contraction of infection- and vaccine-induced clones late after vaccination. Healthy vaccine recipients' vaccine-induced clones were almost all SARS-CoV-2 mono-reactive.

Antigen-specific CD4+ T cells were expanded with viral peptide pools in the ViraFEST assay before sequencing. CD4+ T cells were isolated after less than 13 days of culture. Absence of prior SARS-CoV-2 infection characterized the vaccine recipients, who showed negative nucleocapsid antibodies. Wells containing approximately 2 million PBMC each were cultured with about 9 IU/ml IL-2 and 8 to 10 ug/ml peptides. The authors replaced half the medium with IL-2 medium on days 3 and 7. Clones were sequenced by immunoSEQ multiplex PCR, and TCRdb holds only the in-frame ones, with some missing. The sample has roughly 23,000 clones, 55% to 75% seen once. Germline V gives CDR1 MNHEY, CDR2 SVGAGI. This CDR3 region has 13 residues. V was trimmed by 0 bases and J by 1 base, leaving 4 bases between them.

The sequence came from a human donor who received a COVID-19 vaccine. The chain links TRBV6-5 to TRBJ2-7; D remains unclear. Specimen: CD4+ T cells from PBMCs cultured with HCoV-NL63 spike peptides, collected before COVID-19 vaccination. The CDR3 loop reads CASSYSASYEQYF. For the CDR3, the DNA is TGTGCCAGCAGTTACTCTGCGTCCTACGAGCAGTACTTC.